These 15 T cell receptor beta chains were sequenced from one sample in a study of T cells after yellow fever vaccination. Via MiXCR, TCRdb re-called the 5' RACE reads, giving one row per CDR3 protein. The sample consists of about 360,000 distinct CDR3 sequences, more than 5.5% of them appearing once. The specimen comprised PBMCs, sampled 5 days after the yellow fever booster vaccination. The receptors stem from a man younger than 45 who received the YFV17D yellow fever vaccine.

The V and J genes are TRBV6-5 and TRBJ2-3; 8 bases match TRBD2. The junction had 1 base not matched to a gene; V was cut back by 0 bases and J by 2 bases. From germline, CDR1 is MNHEY and CDR2 SVGAGI. The CDR3 covers 15 residues. CDR3 residues: CASSYSAGDTDTQYF. The CDR3 nucleotides read TGTGCCAGCAGTTACTCAGCGGGGGACACAGATACGCAGTATTTT.

This clonotype was picked up a small number of times. The chain employs TRBV7-2 and TRBJ2-5, with D maybe TRBD2 (5 bases). V was cut by 5 bases and J by 7 bases, with 17 bases left in between. This CDR3 is built from 14 residues. Germline V CDR1 and CDR2: SGHTA, FQGNSA. The CDR3: CASSPGTGSGTQYF. CDR3 in DNA: TGTGCCAGCAGCCCCGGTACGGGGAGTGGGACCCAGTACTTC.

V gene TRBV29-1 combines with J gene TRBJ1-1; 8 nucleotides line up with TRBD1. This CDR3 is 15 amino acids long. The ends lost 4 bases at V and 4 bases at J; junction bases unmatched: 11. Looked up from germline, CDR1 is SQVTM and CDR2 is ANQGSEA. CDR3 nucleotides: TGCAGCGTTGTACGCCCCCAGGGGGCGCGCACTGAAGCTTTCTTT. Its translation is CSVVRPQGARTEAFF.

The J gene is TRBJ2-2, the V gene TRBV20-1, with D uncertain. The germline V gene has CDR1 DFQATT and CDR2 SNEGSKA (reference sequence). The CDR3 loop spans 12 amino acids. The ends were cut back, 6 bases at V and 4 bases at J, with 9 bases in the middle. CDR3 sequence (DNA): TGCAGTGCCGCTTGGGGCACCGGGGAGCTGTTTTTT. It specifies CSAAWGTGELFF.

V usage is TRBV20-1 and J usage is TRBJ2-1, with D unresolved. Germline CDR1 is DFQATT and CDR2 is SNEGSKA (reference sequence). This CDR3 has 13 residues. Trimming left V 5 bases short and J 8 bases short, with 16 bases between. The CDR3 bases are TGCAGTGCTCGTAGAGAGGTTGGCTATGAGCAGTTCTTC. Its protein is CSARREVGYEQFF.

The V call is TRBV7-6, the J call TRBJ2-1, with D perhaps TRBD2 (5 bases). This CDR3 comprises 13 residues. V gave up 1 base and J gave up 5 bases, with 6 bases separating them. The V gene's germline CDR1 is SGHVS and CDR2 FNYEAQ. In DNA form, the CDR3 reads TGTGCCAGCAGCTTAGGTAGCGACAATGAGCAGTTCTTC. This translates into CASSLGSDNEQFF.

In its sample, this clonotype was seen many times. The gene calls are TRBV7-2 and TRBJ2-3; TRBD1 matches at 9 bases. J was trimmed by 9 bases and V by 1 base; bases with no gene match: 2. The CDR3 consists of 13 residues. Germline CDR1 is SGHTA and CDR2 is FQGNSA. CDR3 nucleotides: TGTGCCAGCAGCTTAGGACAGGGGGGAACGCAGTATTTT. This codes for CASSLGQGGTQYF.

At least ten counts were recorded for this clonotype. V and J are TRBV5-1 and TRBJ2-2, with 11 bases identical to TRBD1. CDR3 length equals 16 residues. The V gene's germline CDR1 is SGHRS and CDR2 YFSETQ. V lost 3 bases and J lost 5; bases outside the gene matches: 6. CDR3 loop: CASSSPGTGGTGELFF. The CDR3 DNA is TGCGCCAGCAGCTCTCCCGGGACAGGGGGGACCGGGGAGCTGTTTTTT.

The V and J genes are TRBV7-9 and TRBJ2-1; 7 positions match TRBD2. The CDR3 spans 16 residues. J was trimmed by 0 bases and V by 5 bases; bases with no gene match: 7. Germline-derived CDR1 and CDR2 are SEHNR and FQNEAQ (reference sequence). CDR3 sequence: CASSPGLVSSYNEQFF. The CDR3 DNA follows: TGTGCCAGCAGCCCCGGACTAGTGAGCTCCTACAATGAGCAGTTCTTC.

The genes are TRBV10-3 and TRBJ2-6; D is undetermined. This CDR3 has 18 residues. V was trimmed by 10 bases and J by 4 bases, leaving 26 bases between them. Germline values: CDR1 ENHRY, CDR2 SYGVKD. CDR3 sequence reads: CATKKSSPALEGANVLTF. The DNA of the CDR3 is TGTGCCACCAAGAAGTCGAGCCCCGCTCTGGAAGGGGCCAACGTCCTGACTTTC.

The sample holds many counts of this clonotype. The J gene is TRBJ1-1, the V gene TRBV20-1; possibly TRBD1 for D (6 bases). The CDR3 length is 15 residues. The germline CDR1 and CDR2 sequences are DFQATT and SNEGSKA (reference sequence). V dropped 4 bases and J dropped 0 bases, with 15 bases sitting between them. CDR3 residues: CSAIRTVNLNTEAFF. Here the CDR3 DNA reads TGCAGTGCTATCCGGACAGTAAACCTGAACACTGAAGCTTTCTTT.

J is TRBJ2-3 and V is TRBV20-1; no clear D. This CDR3 is built from 13 residues. The germline gives CDR1 DFQATT, CDR2 SNEGSKA (reference sequence). The V end was cut by 5 bases, the J end by 6 bases, with 15 bases between. This CDR3 is CSAPASPRDTQYF. The CDR3 DNA follows: TGCAGTGCTCCCGCCTCTCCTAGGGATACGCAGTATTTT.

This clonotype was counted ten times or more. This sequence joins TRBV5-1 and TRBJ2-1; the D gene is possibly TRBD1 (6 bases). V lost 2 bases and J lost 8, with 14 bases in between. The CDR3 totals 14 residues. Germline loops: CDR1 SGHRS, CDR2 YFSETQ. The CDR3 reads CASSFQGKVDEQFF. The CDR3 DNA follows: TGCGCCAGCAGCTTCCAGGGGAAGGTGGATGAGCAGTTCTTC.

The table lists this clonotype with a few counts. This chain uses TRBV5-1 with TRBJ1-1; D call uncertain. The CDR3 spans 13 residues. Looked up from germline, CDR1 is SGHRS and CDR2 is YFSETQ. Trimming removed 5 bases from V and 0 bases from J, with 8 bases in between. Written as DNA, the CDR3 is TGCGCCAGCAGAACGACGGTGAACACTGAAGCTTTCTTT. Encoded protein: CASRTTVNTEAFF.

The V and J genes are TRBV7-2 and TRBJ1-5; a weak D match, TRBD1 (5 bases). CDR3 length: 12 amino acids. Germline V CDR1 and CDR2: SGHTA, FQGNSA. V was clipped by 8 bases and J by 3 bases, with 8 bases between them. The CDR3 protein is CASGGPNQPQHF. The CDR3 DNA reads as TGTGCCAGCGGGGGTCCCAATCAGCCCCAGCATTTT.